This T cell receptor beta chain originates from a study of patients and donors after allogeneic stem cell transplantation. The V and J ends lost 5 bases and 8 bases, in that order; junction bases with no gene match: 8. The germline gives CDR1 SGHVS, CDR2 FQNEAQ. CDR3 length: 14 residues. TCRdb reprocessed the RT-PCR reads with MiXCR, giving one entry per CDR3 protein. The repertoire holds 800,000 to 1,000,000 distinct CDR3 sequences, with 18% as singletons. The source of this sequence is a human donor who was either an allogeneic HSCT recipient or a stem cell or donor lymphocyte infusion donor (not recorded which). It is not recorded whose cells these are; they may come from a transplant donor. The source material was blood, either unsorted or a sorted T cell fraction (not recorded which). The V gene is TRBV7-8, the J gene TRBJ1-2, with TRBD1 matching 10 bases. For the CDR3, the DNA is TGTGCCAGCAGCCCCCAAGGGACAGGGGACGGCTACACCTTC. Amino acid sequence: CASSPQGTGDGYTF.